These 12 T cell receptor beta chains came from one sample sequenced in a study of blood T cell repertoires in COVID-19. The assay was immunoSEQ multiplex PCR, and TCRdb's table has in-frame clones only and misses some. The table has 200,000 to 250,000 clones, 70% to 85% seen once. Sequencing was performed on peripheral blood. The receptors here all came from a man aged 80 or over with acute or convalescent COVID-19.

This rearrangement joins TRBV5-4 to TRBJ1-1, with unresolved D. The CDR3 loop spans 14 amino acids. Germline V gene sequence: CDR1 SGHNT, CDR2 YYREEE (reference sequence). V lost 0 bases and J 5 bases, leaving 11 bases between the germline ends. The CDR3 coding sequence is TGTGCCAGCAGCTTGGCCGGGAGAACAACTGAAGCTTTCTTT. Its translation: CASSLAGRTTEAFF.

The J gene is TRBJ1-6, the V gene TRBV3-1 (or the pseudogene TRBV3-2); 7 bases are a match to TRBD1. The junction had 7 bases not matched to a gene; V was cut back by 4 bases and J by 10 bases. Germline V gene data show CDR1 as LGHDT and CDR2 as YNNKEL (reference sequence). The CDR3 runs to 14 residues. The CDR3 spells CASSLTGPRSPLHF. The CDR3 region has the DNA TGTGCCAGCAGCCTGACAGGGCCACGGTCACCCCTCCACTTT.

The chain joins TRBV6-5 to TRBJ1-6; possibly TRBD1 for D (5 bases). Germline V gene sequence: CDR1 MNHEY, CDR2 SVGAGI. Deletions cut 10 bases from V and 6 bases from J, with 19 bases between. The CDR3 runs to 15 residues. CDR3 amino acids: CATLERGHGNSPLHF. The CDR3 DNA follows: TGTGCCACCCTGGAAAGGGGCCATGGTAATTCACCCCTCCACTTT.

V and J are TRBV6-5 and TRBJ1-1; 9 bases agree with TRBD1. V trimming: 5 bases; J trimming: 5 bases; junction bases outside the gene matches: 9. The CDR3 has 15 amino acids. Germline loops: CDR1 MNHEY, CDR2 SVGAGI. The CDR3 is CASSPGQGVGTEAFF. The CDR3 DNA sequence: TGTGCCAGCAGTCCGGGACAGGGAGTTGGTACTGAAGCTTTCTTT.

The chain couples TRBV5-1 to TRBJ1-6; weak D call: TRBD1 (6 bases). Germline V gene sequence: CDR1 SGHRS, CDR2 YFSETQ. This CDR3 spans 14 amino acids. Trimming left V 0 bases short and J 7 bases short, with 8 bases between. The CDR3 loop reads CASSLDRANSPLHF. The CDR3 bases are TGCGCCAGCAGCTTGGACAGGGCCAATTCACCCCTCCACTTT.

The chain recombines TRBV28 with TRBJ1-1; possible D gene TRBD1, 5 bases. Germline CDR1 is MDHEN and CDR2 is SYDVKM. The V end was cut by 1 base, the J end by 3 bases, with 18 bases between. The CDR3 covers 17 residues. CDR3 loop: CASSLFSRAAGDTEAFF. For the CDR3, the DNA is TGTGCCAGCAGTTTATTCAGTCGGGCGGCGGGGGACACTGAAGCTTTCTTT.

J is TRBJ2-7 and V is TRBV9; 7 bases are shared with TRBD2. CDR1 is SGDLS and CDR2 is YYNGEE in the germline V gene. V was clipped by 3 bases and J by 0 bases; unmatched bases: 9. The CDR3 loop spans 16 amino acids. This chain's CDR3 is CASSAGLPESSYEQYF. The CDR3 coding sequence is TGTGCCAGCAGCGCGGGACTACCCGAAAGCTCCTACGAGCAGTACTTC.

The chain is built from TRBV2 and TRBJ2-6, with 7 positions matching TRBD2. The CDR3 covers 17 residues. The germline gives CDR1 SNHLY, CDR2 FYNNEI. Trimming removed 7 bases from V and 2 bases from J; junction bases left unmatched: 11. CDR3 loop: CASIGGNGVTGANVLTF. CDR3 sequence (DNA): TGTGCCAGCATCGGGGGGAATGGGGTAACTGGGGCCAACGTCCTGACTTTC.

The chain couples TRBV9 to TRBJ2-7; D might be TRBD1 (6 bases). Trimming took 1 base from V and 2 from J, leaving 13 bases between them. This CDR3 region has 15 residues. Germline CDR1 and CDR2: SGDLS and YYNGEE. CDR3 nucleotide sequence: TGTGCCAGCAGCGTAACTGGACAGAAGACCTACGAGCAGTACTTC. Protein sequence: CASSVTGQKTYEQYF.

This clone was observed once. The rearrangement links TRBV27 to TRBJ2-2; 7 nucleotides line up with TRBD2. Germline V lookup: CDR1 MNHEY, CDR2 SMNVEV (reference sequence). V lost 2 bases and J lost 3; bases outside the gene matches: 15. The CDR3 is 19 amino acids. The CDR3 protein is CASSLGLTPGRADTGELFF. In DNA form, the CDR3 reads TGTGCCAGCAGTTTAGGATTGACACCTGGGAGGGCGGACACCGGGGAGCTGTTTTTT.

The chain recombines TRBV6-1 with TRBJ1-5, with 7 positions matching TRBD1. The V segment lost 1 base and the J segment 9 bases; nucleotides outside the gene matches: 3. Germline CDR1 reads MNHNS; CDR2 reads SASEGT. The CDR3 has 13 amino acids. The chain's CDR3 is CASSEGQGLPQHF. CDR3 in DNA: TGTGCCAGCAGTGAAGGACAGGGTCTGCCCCAGCATTTT.

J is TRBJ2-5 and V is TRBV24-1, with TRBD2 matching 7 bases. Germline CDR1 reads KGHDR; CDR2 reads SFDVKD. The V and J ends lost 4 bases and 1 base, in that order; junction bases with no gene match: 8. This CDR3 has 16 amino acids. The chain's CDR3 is CATSDWAGGTQETQYF. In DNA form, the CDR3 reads TGTGCCACCAGTGACTGGGCCGGGGGGACCCAAGAGACCCAGTACTTC.